The clone carrying this T cell receptor (beta chain) was detected once. This CDR3 contains 17 residues. Looked up from germline, CDR1 is SGDLS and CDR2 is YYNGEE. Trimming shortened V by 0 bases and J by 2 bases, and 15 bases separated the two germline ends. The source of the sample is a study of CD8+ T cells in alopecia areata. Study overall: Twice a day, 5 to 10 mg of oral tofacitinib was administered to treated patients.

Sequencing templates came from extracted RNA that was reverse transcribed into cDNA. Sequencing used immunoSEQ multiplex PCR; TCRdb keeps in-frame clones, though not all of them. The sample lists 110,000 to 150,000 clones; 51% were seen once. The chain recombines TRBV9 with TRBJ1-5; D is undetermined. This material consisted of CD4+ T cells sorted from blood, taken at week 0. The TCR originated in a human donor with alopecia areata. CDR3 residues: CASSVAVGEKGNQPQHF. The CDR3 DNA is TGTGCCAGCAGCGTAGCTGTCGGGGAAAAGGGCAATCAGCCCCAGCATTTT.